These T cell receptor beta chains were read from a single sample in a study of blood T cell repertoires in COVID-19. The assay was immunoSEQ multiplex PCR, and TCRdb's table has in-frame clones only and misses some. The sample lists approximately 45,000 clones; approximately 87% were seen once. Sequencing was carried out using peripheral blood. Receptor source: a woman older than 75 with COVID-19, enrolled during active disease. CDR3s include the opening cysteine and the closing phenylalanine or tryptophan. The D gene is left open where the match is weak. A clone size is listed for some rows: how often the clone was seen (once, few, many), or a class if it is expanded.

TRBV5-1	.	TRBD1	TRBJ2-7	15	CASSFMTGGLGEQYF	TGCGCCAGCAGTTTCATGACAGGGGGCTTAGGTGAGCAGTACTTC
TRBV7-2	.	.	TRBJ1-1	12	CASSASGTEAFF	TGTGCCAGCAGCGCCTCAGGCACTGAAGCTTTCTTT
TRBV5-1	.	.	TRBJ1-2	13	CASSPSTGGGYTF	TGCGCCAGCAGCCCATCGACTGGAGGAGGCTACACCTTC
TRBV30	.	.	TRBJ2-2	14	CAWSAQASTGELFF	TGTGCCTGGAGTGCCCAGGCGAGCACCGGGGAGCTGTTTTTT
TRBV30	.	TRBD1	TRBJ2-7	14	CAWTRDRGPYEQYF	TGTGCCTGGACCCGGGACAGGGGGCCCTACGAGCAGTACTTC
TRBV2	.	.	TRBJ1-2	16	CASSEILSWRSYGYTF	TGTGCCAGCAGTGAAATTCTTTCGTGGAGATCCTATGGCTACACCTTC
TRBV7-6	.	.	TRBJ2-3	10	CASTPYPQYF	TGTGCCAGCACCCCCTACCCGCAGTATTTT
TRBV19	.	TRBD2	TRBJ2-5	19	CASSQRVAGSRVPGGTQYF	TGTGCCAGTAGTCAAAGGGTAGCGGGGTCCCGCGTTCCGGGAGGGACCCAGTACTTC
TRBV4-1	.	TRBD2	TRBJ2-2	16	CASSHHSGVNTGELFF	TGCGCCAGCAGCCACCACAGCGGGGTAAACACCGGGGAGCTGTTTTTT
TRBV9	.	.	TRBJ1-2	15	CASTGPPGAGYGYTF	TGTGCCAGCACCGGACCCCCCGGCGCAGGGTATGGCTACACCTTC
TRBV6-5	.	.	TRBJ1-1	15	CASSYSTHRNTEAFF	TGTGCCAGCAGTTACTCGACACACCGGAACACTGAAGCTTTCTTT
TRBV18	.	TRBD2	TRBJ2-3	18	CASSPQGGHRPGTDTQYF	TGTGCCAGCTCACCGCAGGGAGGGCATAGGCCCGGCACAGATACGCAGTATTTT
TRBV19	.	.	TRBJ2-1	14	CASSTQVSYNEQFF	TGTGCCAGTAGTACCCAGGTATCCTACAATGAGCAGTTCTTC
TRBV25-1	.	.	TRBJ1-1	14	CASSGDWDYTEAFF	TGTGCCAGCAGTGGGGACTGGGATTACACTGAAGCTTTCTTT
TRBV5-5	.	.	TRBJ1-3	14	CASSPQQAGNTIYF	TGTGCCAGCAGCCCCCAGCAGGCTGGAAACACCATATATTTT
TRBV4-2	.	.	TRBJ1-5	12	CASSPPTGRQHF	TGTGCCAGCAGCCCTCCGACAGGTCGCCAGCATTTT
TRBV28	.	TRBD1	TRBJ1-2	16	CASDGRGGAFIYGYTF	TGTGCCAGCGACGGGAGAGGGGGCGCGTTCATCTATGGCTACACCTTC
TRBV6-5	.	TRBD1	TRBJ2-1	15	CASRRGGTGVNEQFF	TGTGCCAGCAGAAGGGGAGGGACAGGGGTCAATGAGCAGTTCTTC
TRBV7-2	.	TRBD1	TRBJ1-5	15	CASSLRQGSYQPQHF	TGTGCCAGCAGCTTACGACAGGGGTCCTATCAGCCCCAGCATTTT
TRBV5-1	.	TRBD1	TRBJ1-2	15	CASSWGTGVNYGYTF	TGCGCCAGCAGCTGGGGGACAGGGGTGAACTATGGCTACACCTTC
TRBV6-5	.	.	TRBJ2-3	15	CASSFSGRITDTQYF	TGTGCCAGCAGTTTTTCTGGGAGAATCACAGATACGCAGTATTTT
TRBV18	.	.	TRBJ2-7	16	CASSPSLASAGYEQYF	TGTGCCAGCTCACCTTCCTTGGCTAGCGCCGGGTACGAGCAGTACTTC
TRBV3-1/TRBV3-2	.	.	TRBJ1-4	20	CASSQVLRPTDTATNEKLFF	TGTGCCAGCAGCCAAGTTCTTAGGCCGACAGATACAGCAACTAATGAAAAACTGTTTTTT
TRBV2	.	TRBD1	TRBJ1-5	16	CASSVSQGAFGQPQHF	TGTGCCAGCAGTGTTTCACAGGGGGCTTTCGGTCAGCCCCAGCATTTT
TRBV25-1	.	TRBD2	TRBJ2-3	17	CASSGERLAGVGDTQYF	TGTGCCAGCAGTGGCGAGCGGCTAGCGGGAGTGGGAGATACGCAGTATTTT
TRBV7-8	.	TRBD1	TRBJ2-5	18	CASSLALLNDRGKETQYF	TGTGCCAGCAGCTTGGCCTTGCTAAACGACAGGGGGAAAGAGACCCAGTACTTC
TRBV11-2	once	.	TRBJ2-2	12	CASPPGTGELFF	TGTGCCAGCCCCCCCGGGACCGGGGAGCTGTTTTTT
TRBV7-9	.	TRBD1	TRBJ1-1	17	CASSHRDRGPQFDEAFF	TGTGCCAGCAGCCACCGGGACAGGGGGCCCCAGTTTGATGAAGCTTTCTTT
TRBV18	.	.	TRBJ2-7	14	CASSPQGSGYEQYF	TGTGCCAGCTCACCGCAGGGGAGCGGCTACGAGCAGTACTTC
TRBV2	.	TRBD1	TRBJ1-1	14	CASSPEGADTEAFF	TGTGCCAGCAGTCCCGAGGGGGCCGACACTGAAGCTTTCTTT
TRBV27	.	.	TRBJ2-7	17	CASRPRGFNTQPYEQYF	TGTGCCAGCAGACCGAGGGGGTTCAATACCCAGCCCTACGAGCAGTACTTC
TRBV11-2	.	.	TRBJ2-2	16	CASSPRRVKNTGELFF	TGTGCCAGCAGCCCTAGGCGGGTCAAGAACACCGGGGAGCTGTTTTTT
TRBV7-9	.	TRBD1	TRBJ1-6	14	CASSPGQDNSPLHF	TGTGCCAGCAGCCCCGGACAGGATAATTCACCCCTCCACTTT
TRBV5-1	.	TRBD2	TRBJ2-5	18	CASSLEGLAALHRETQYF	TGCGCCAGCAGCTTGGAGGGACTAGCGGCCTTACACAGGGAGACCCAGTACTTC
TRBV3-1/TRBV3-2	.	TRBD1	TRBJ1-6	15	CASSYGDRHNSPLHF	TGTGCCAGCAGTTACGGGGACAGACATAATTCACCCCTCCACTTT
TRBV6-5	once	.	TRBJ1-2	14	CASSLEGGNYGYTF	TGTGCCAGCAGTCTTGAAGGGGGAAACTATGGCTACACCTTC
TRBV18	few	.	TRBJ1-5	16	CASSPGTGIGNQPQHF	TGTGCCAGCTCACCCGGAACAGGGATCGGCAATCAGCCCCAGCATTTT
TRBV15	.	TRBD2	TRBJ2-5	18	CATSRDRRVAGGQETQYF	TGTGCCACCAGCAGAGACCGCCGGGTGGCGGGAGGGCAAGAGACCCAGTACTTC
TRBV6-1	.	.	TRBJ1-1	17	CASSEPGWSRGRTEAFF	TGTGCCAGCAGTGAACCGGGGTGGAGCAGGGGACGAACTGAAGCTTTCTTT
TRBV19	.	TRBD1	TRBJ1-4	15	CASSIVGTGDEKLFF	TGTGCCAGTAGTATCGTCGGGACAGGTGATGAAAAACTGTTTTTT
TRBV6-4	.	.	TRBJ1-2	15	CASSANRQSRYGYTF	TGTGCCAGCAGTGCCAACAGGCAGAGCCGGTATGGCTACACCTTC
TRBV11-1	.	.	TRBJ2-1	16	CASSRRETKRDNEQFF	TGTGCCAGCAGCAGACGGGAGACAAAACGGGACAATGAGCAGTTCTTC
TRBV24-1	once	TRBD1	TRBJ2-7	15	CATSDPRDRSYEQYF	TGTGCCACCAGTGATCCACGGGACAGGTCCTACGAGCAGTACTTC
TRBV5-4	.	TRBD1	TRBJ1-4	16	CASSPGGARTNEKLFF	TGTGCCAGCAGCCCAGGGGGCGCGAGAACTAATGAAAAACTGTTTTTT
TRBV6-6	.	.	TRBJ2-7	12	CASRVLSYEQYF	TGTGCCAGCAGGGTCCTATCCTACGAGCAGTACTTC